This TCR beta chain was captured in a study of tumor-infiltrating lymphocytes in localized non-small cell lung cancer. Germline V gives CDR1 SGHTA, CDR2 FQGNSA. CDR3 length: 16 amino acids. Trimming took off 5 bases at V and 9 bases at J, with 20 bases between the two ends. General study results and limits: Tumor T-cell fraction was not associated with recurrence-free survival. Higher tumor T cell infiltration than in uninvolved lung was supported by TCRbeta sequencing. Only some patients had TCR sequencing, depending on available tissue.

Of note for this clone: Its antigen is not identified.

Using immunoSEQ multiplex PCR, the repertoire was profiled, and TCRdb retains in-frame clones only, with some absent. The table shows about 13,000 clones, with 70% to 80% occurring only once. The source is a human donor with non-small cell lung cancer. The sequenced sample consisted of lung tumor tissue. The rearrangement uses TRBV7-2 and TRBJ1-6, with D perhaps matching TRBD1 (5 bases). CDR3 region: CASSRRTPQRGSPLHF. In DNA form, the CDR3 reads TGTGCCAGCAGCCGTCGGACCCCCCAAAGGGGTTCACCCCTCCACTTT. The entire variable domain, with the rest obtained from reference TRBV7-2 and TRBJ1-6, is as follows: GAGVSQSPSNKVTEKGKDVELRCDPISGHTALYWYRQSLGQGLEFLIYFQGNSAPDKSGLPSDRFSAERTGGSVSTLTIQRTQQEDSAVYLCASSRRTPQRGSPLHFGNGTRLTVT.